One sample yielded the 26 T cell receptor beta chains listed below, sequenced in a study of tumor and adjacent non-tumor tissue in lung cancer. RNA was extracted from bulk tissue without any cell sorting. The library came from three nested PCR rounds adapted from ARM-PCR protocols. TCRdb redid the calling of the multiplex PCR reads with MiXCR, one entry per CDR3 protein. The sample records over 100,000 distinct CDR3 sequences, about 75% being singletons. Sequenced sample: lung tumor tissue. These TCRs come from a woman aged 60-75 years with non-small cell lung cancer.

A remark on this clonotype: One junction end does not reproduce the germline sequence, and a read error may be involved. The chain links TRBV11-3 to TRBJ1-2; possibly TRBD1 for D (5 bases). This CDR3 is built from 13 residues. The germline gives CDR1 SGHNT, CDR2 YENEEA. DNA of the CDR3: TGTGCCAGCAGCTTAGACAGGGATCTTGGCTTCACCTTC. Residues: CASSLDRDLGFTF.

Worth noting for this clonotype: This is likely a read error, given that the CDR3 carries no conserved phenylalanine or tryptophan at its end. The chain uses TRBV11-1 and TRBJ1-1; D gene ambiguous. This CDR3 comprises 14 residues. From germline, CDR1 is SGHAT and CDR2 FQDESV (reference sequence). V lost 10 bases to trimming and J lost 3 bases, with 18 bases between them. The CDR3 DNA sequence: TGTGCCACGAAGCAGAGGTTCATGGACACTGAAGCTTTCTGT. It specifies CATKQRFMDTEAFC.

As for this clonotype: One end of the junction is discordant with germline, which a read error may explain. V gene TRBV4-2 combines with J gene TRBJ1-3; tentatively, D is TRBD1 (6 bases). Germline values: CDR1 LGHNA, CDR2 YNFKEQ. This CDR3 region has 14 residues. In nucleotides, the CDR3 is TGTGGCAGCAGCCGGGACATCTCTGGAAACACCATATATTTT. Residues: CGSSRDISGNTIYF.

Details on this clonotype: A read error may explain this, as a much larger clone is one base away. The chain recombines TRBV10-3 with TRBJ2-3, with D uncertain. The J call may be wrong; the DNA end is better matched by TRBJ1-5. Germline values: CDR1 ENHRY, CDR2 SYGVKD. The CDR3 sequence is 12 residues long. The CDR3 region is CAIRDYSSTQHF. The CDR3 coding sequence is TGTGCCATCAGGGACTACTCTTCTACGCAGCATTTT.

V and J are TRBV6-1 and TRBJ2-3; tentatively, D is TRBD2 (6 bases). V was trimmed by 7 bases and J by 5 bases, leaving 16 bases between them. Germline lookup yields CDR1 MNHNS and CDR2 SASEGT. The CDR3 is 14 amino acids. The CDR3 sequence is CASIVQEGIDTQYF. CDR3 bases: TGTGCCAGCATTGTACAGGAGGGCATAGATACGCAGTATTTT.

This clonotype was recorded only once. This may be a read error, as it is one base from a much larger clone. The CDR3 nucleotides read TGTGCCAGCAGCAATCCGGGATATTCCCACAATGAGCAGTTCTTC. This gives the protein CASSNPGYSHNEQFF. The chain couples TRBV12-3 or TRBV12-4 to TRBJ2-1; D is perhaps TRBD2 (5 bases). There are 15 residues in the CDR3. Trimming left V 6 bases short and J 5 bases short, with 17 bases between.

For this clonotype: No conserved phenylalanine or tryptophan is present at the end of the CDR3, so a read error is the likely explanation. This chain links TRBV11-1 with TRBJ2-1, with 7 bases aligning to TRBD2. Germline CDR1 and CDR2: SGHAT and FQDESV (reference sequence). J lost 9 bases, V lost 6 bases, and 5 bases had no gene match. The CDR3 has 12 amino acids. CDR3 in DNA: TGTGCCAGCAGTCCAGGACTAGGTGAGCAGTTCGTC. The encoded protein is CASSPGLGEQFV.

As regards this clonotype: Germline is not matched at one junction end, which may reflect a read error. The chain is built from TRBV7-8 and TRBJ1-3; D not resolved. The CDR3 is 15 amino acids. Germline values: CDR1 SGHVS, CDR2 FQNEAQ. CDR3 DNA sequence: TGTGCCAGCAGCTTAGGAGCGAGCTCTGGACACACCATATATTTT. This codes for CASSLGASSGHTIYF. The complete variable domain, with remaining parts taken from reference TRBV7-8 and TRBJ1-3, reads GAGVSQSPRYKVAKRGQDVALRCDPISGHVSLFWYQQALGQGPEFLTYFQNEAQLDKSGLPSDRFFAERPEGSVSTLKIQRTQQEDSAVYLCASSLGASSGHTIYFGEGSWLTVV.

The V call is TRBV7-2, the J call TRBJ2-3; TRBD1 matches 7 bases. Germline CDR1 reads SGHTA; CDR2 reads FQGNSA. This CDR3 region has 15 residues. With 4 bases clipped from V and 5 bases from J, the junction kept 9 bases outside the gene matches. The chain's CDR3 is CASSSRQGGKDTQYF. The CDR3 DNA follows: TGTGCCAGCAGCTCTCGACAGGGCGGTAAAGATACGCAGTATTTT.

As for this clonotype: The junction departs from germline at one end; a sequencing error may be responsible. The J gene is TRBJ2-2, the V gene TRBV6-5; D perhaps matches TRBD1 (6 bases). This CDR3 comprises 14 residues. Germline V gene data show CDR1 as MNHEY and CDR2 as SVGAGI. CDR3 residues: CTSKFHRDTGQLFF. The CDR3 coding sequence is TGTACCAGCAAATTCCACAGGGACACCGGGCAGCTGTTTTTT.

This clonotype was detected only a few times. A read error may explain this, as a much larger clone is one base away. CDR3 residues: CASSLVLSRGSSETQYF. The CDR3 region has the DNA TGTGCCAGCAGCTTGGTCCTCTCGCGGGGGAGCTCTGAGACCCAGTACTTC. The chain joins TRBV11-2 to TRBJ2-5; 7 bases map to TRBD2. Germline-derived CDR1 and CDR2 are SGHAT and FQNNGV. This CDR3 is 17 amino acids long. The ends lost 3 bases at V and 5 bases at J; junction bases unmatched: 15.

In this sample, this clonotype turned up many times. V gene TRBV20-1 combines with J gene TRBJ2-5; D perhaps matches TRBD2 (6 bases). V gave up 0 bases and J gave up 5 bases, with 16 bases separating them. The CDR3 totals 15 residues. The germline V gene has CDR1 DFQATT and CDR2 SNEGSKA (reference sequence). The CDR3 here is CSARDVWVADETQYF. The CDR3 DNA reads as TGCAGTGCTAGAGATGTGTGGGTAGCGGATGAGACCCAGTACTTC.

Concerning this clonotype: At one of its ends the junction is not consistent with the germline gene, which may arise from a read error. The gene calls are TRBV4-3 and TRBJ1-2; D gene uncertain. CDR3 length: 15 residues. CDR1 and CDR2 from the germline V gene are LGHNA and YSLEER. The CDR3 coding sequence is TGCGCCAGCACCCAAGACGTAGCTAGTTACTATGGCTACACCTTC. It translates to CASTQDVASYYGYTF.

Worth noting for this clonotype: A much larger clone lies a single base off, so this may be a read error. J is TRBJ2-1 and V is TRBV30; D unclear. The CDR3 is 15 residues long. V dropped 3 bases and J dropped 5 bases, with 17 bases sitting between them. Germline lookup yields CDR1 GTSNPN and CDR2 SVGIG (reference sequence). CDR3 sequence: CAWSVDWVSNNEQFF. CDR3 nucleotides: TGTGCCTGGAGCGTAGACTGGGTCAGTAACAATGAGCAGTTCTTC. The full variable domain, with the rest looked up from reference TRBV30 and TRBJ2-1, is SQTIHQWPATLVQPVGSPLSLECTVEGTSNPNLYWYRQAAGRGLQLLFYSVGIGQISSEVPQNLSASRPQDRQFILSSKKLLLSDSGFYLCAWSVDWVSNNEQFFGPGTRLTVL.

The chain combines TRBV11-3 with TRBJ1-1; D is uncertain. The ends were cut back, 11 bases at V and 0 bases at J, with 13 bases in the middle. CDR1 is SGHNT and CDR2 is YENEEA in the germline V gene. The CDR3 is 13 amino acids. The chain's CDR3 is CAQAQDVNTEAFF. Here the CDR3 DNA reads TGTGCCCAGGCCCAGGACGTGAACACTGAAGCTTTCTTT.

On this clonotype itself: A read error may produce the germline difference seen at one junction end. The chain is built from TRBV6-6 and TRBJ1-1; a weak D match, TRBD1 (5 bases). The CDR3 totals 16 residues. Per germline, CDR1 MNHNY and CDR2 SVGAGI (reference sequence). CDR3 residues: CVSSLGTGPTNTEAFF. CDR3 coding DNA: TGTGTCAGCAGTCTCGGCACAGGACCGACGAACACTGAGGCTTTCTTT.

The CDR3 bases are TGCAATGCCGAGGGTGCGTCCCTGGGGCAGTACTTC. The encoded protein is CNAEGASLGQYF. The rearrangement links TRBV20-1 to TRBJ2-7; tentative D call: TRBD2 (5 bases). Looked up from germline, CDR1 is DFQATT and CDR2 is SNEGSKA (reference sequence). The CDR3 consists of 12 residues.

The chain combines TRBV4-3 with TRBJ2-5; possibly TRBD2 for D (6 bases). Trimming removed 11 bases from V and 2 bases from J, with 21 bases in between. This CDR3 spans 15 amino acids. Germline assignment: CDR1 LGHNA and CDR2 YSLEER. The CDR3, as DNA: TGCGCCTACGGCCGACACCGGGACTCACAAGAGACCCAGTACTTC. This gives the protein CAYGRHRDSQETQYF.

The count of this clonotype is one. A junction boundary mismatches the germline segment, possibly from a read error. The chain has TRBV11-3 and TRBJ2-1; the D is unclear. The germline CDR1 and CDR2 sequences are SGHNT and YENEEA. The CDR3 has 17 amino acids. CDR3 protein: CVSILEMTSWSHNEQFF. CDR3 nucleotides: TGTGTCAGCATCTTAGAGATGACCAGCTGGAGCCACAATGAGCAGTTCTTC.

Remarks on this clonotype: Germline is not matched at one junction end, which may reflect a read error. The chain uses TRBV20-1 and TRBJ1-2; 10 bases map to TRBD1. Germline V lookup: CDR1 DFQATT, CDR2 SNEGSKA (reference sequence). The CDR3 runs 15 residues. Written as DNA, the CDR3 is TGCAGTACTACAAGCTTGACAGGGGGCAAGTATGGCTACACTTTC. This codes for CSTTSLTGGKYGYTF.

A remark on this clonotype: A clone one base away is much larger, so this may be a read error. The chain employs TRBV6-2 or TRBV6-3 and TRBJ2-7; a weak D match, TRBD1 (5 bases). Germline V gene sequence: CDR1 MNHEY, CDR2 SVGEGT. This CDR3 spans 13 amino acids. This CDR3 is CVSSDGHLYEQYF. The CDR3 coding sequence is TGTGTCAGCAGTGACGGACACCTTTACGAGCAGTACTTC.

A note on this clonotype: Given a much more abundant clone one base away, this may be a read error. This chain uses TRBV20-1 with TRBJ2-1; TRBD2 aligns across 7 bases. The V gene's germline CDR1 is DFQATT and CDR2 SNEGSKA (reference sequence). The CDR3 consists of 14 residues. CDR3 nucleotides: TGCAGTGCCATAAGACTAGCAGGGAACAATGAGCAGATCTTC. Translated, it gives CSAIRLAGNNEQIF.

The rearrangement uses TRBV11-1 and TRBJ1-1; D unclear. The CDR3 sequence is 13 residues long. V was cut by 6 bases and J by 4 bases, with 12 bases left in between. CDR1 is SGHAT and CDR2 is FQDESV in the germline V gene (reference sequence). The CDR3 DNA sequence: TGTGCCAGCAGTCGGGATCGCATCACTGAAGCTTTCTTT. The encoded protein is CASSRDRITEAFF. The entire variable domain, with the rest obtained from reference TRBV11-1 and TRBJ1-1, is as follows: EAEVAQSPRYKITEKSQAVAFWCDPISGHATLYWYRQILGQGPELLVQFQDESVVDDSQLPKDRFSAERLKGVDSTLKIQPAELGDSAMYLCASSRDRITEAFFGQGTRLTVV.

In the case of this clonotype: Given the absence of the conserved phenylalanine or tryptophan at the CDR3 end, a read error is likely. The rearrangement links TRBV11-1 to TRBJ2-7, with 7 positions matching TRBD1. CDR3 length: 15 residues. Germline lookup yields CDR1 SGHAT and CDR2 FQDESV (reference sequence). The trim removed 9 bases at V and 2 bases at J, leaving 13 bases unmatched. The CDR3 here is CASSLGGTKTYEQYL. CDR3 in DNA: TGTGCCAGTAGTTTAGGGGGCACAAAAACCTACGAGCAGTACCTT.

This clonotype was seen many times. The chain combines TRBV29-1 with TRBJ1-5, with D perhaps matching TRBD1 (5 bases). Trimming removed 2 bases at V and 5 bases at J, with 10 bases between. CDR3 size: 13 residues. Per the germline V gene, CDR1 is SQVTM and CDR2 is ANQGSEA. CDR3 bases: TGCAGCGTTGAACAGGGATTCGATCAGCCCCAGCATTTT. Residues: CSVEQGFDQPQHF.

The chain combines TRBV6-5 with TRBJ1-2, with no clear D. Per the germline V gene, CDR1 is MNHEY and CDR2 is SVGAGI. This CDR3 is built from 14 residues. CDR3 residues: CVRSCSFRYYGYTF. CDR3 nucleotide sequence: TGTGTCAGAAGTTGCTCGTTCAGATACTATGGCTACACCTTC.